Listed here are 30 T cell receptor beta chains from one sample, sequenced in a study of T cells in localized non-small cell lung cancer. The assay was immunoSEQ multiplex PCR, and TCRdb's table has in-frame clones only and misses some. The sample holds 60,000 to 85,000 clones; roughly nine tenths are singletons and the top ten take roughly 22%. The sequencing used peripheral blood, collected before any cancer treatment. These receptors were obtained from an older male donor with stage III squamous cell lung carcinoma.

CDR3 bases: TGTGCCAGCTCACCACTGGCGGTGGAGAACACTGAAGCTTTCTTT. Translated: CASSPLAVENTEAFF. The chain combines TRBV18 with TRBJ1-1; D remains unclear. V was trimmed by 1 base and J by 1 base, leaving 10 bases between them. This CDR3 is 15 amino acids long. From germline, CDR1 is KGHSH and CDR2 LQKENI.

The gene calls are TRBV19 and TRBJ2-5, with D possibly matching TRBD1 (6 bases). Trimming took off 5 bases at V and 5 bases at J, with 15 bases between the two ends. Germline V CDR1 and CDR2: LNHDA, SQIVND (reference sequence). CDR3 length equals 14 residues. For the CDR3, the DNA is TGTGCCAGTAGTTCCGGGACAAAAACGGAGACCCAGTACTTC. It is translated as CASSSGTKTETQYF.

This clone showed up just a few times. The chain links TRBV19 to TRBJ1-3; D uncertain. Germline values: CDR1 LNHDA, CDR2 SQIVND (reference sequence). CDR3 size: 15 residues. V was clipped by 5 bases and J by 0 bases, with 11 bases between them. The CDR3 loop reads CASSGRITSGNTIYF. The CDR3 nucleotides are TGTGCCAGTAGTGGGCGGATAACCTCTGGAAACACCATATATTTT.

V usage is TRBV6-1 and J usage is TRBJ2-2; D assignment may be TRBD1 or TRBD2 (6 bases each). The V gene's germline CDR1 is MNHNS and CDR2 SASEGT. This CDR3 has 14 residues. V lost 8 bases, J lost 4 bases, and 14 bases lay in between. CDR3 nucleotide sequence: TGTGCCAGCCGGGGGCAGGGGACCACCGGGGAGCTGTTTTTT. Translated: CASRGQGTTGELFF.

This rearrangement joins TRBV19 to TRBJ2-1, with unresolved D. The CDR3 has 14 amino acids. Germline-derived CDR1 and CDR2 are LNHDA and SQIVND (reference sequence). Trimming took 2 bases from V and 4 from J, leaving 9 bases between them. The CDR3 coding sequence is TGTGCCAGTAGTATAAATAACAGATACAATGAGCAGTTCTTC. Its translation: CASSINNRYNEQFF.

The J gene is TRBJ1-3, the V gene TRBV6-5; D remains unclear. The CDR3 contains 13 residues. V lost 7 bases, J lost 0 bases, and 7 bases lay in between. Germline V gene data show CDR1 as MNHEY and CDR2 as SVGAGI. DNA of the CDR3: TGTGCCAGCACCAGAAGCTCTGGAAACACCATATATTTT. This translates into CASTRSSGNTIYF.

V is TRBV5-1 and J is TRBJ2-5; 7 bases agree with TRBD1. V lost 6 bases to trimming and J lost 5 bases; unmatched junction nucleotides: 16. The CDR3 length is 16 residues. Germline CDR1 and CDR2: SGHRS and YFSETQ. In DNA form, the CDR3 reads TGCGCCAGCACACCCGAGGGGGCCATACGATGGGAGACCCAGTACTTC. This gives the protein CASTPEGAIRWETQYF.

The chain combines TRBV5-6 with TRBJ2-7; no definite D call. The CDR3 loop spans 13 amino acids. The germline V gene has CDR1 SGHDT and CDR2 YYEEEE. V was trimmed by 0 bases and J by 0 bases, leaving 4 bases between them. Written as DNA, the CDR3 is TGTGCCAGCAGCTTGGTCAACTCCTACGAGCAGTACGTC. Translating gives CASSLVNSYEQYV.

This chain connects TRBV7-9 to TRBJ1-2; 7 nucleotides agree with TRBD1. The junction had 6 bases not matched to a gene; V was cut back by 4 bases and J by 4 bases. Germline loops: CDR1 SEHNR, CDR2 FQNEAQ (reference sequence). The CDR3 loop spans 14 amino acids. The CDR3 sequence is CASSSFRDSYGYTF. CDR3 in DNA: TGTGCCAGCAGCTCTTTCCGGGACAGCTATGGCTACACCTTC.

The CDR3 region has the DNA TGTGCCAGCCGACAGGGGGCTGGCACAGATACGCAGTATTTT. Translation gives CASRQGAGTDTQYF. This rearrangement joins TRBV6-1 to TRBJ2-3; 10 bases map to TRBD1. Looked up from germline, CDR1 is MNHNS and CDR2 is SASEGT. The CDR3 is 14 amino acids. V lost 8 bases, J lost 1 base, and 3 bases stayed unmatched.

CDR3 protein: CASSLRGFNEQFF. CDR3 coding DNA: TGTGCCAGCAGCTTACGGGGGTTCAATGAGCAGTTCTTC. The rearrangement uses TRBV7-2 and TRBJ2-1; D possibly corresponds to TRBD2 (6 bases). The CDR3 sequence is 13 residues long. Germline CDR1 and CDR2: SGHTA and FQGNSA. V gave up 2 bases and J gave up 6 bases, with 8 bases separating them.

In this sample, this clone turned up once. The rearrangement uses TRBV27 and TRBJ1-5, with D possibly TRBD1 on 5 matching bases. This CDR3 has 15 residues. V lost 5 bases and J lost 1, with 12 bases in between. CDR1 is MNHEY and CDR2 is SMNVEV in the germline V gene (reference sequence). For the CDR3, the DNA is TGTGCCAGCAGTGCGCGATGGGGGAGCAATCAGCCCCAGCATTTT. Its translation is CASSARWGSNQPQHF.

The chain links TRBV5-4 to TRBJ1-4, with TRBD1 as a possible D gene (6 bases). Trimming pared 3 bases from V and 8 bases from J, leaving 14 bases between. The CDR3 has 14 amino acids. CDR1 and CDR2 (germline): SGHNT, YYREEE (reference sequence). This chain's CDR3 is CASSSPGEAEKLFF. CDR3 nucleotide sequence: TGTGCCAGCAGCTCCCCAGGGGAGGCAGAAAAACTGTTTTTT.

This clone was observed a single time. The chain uses TRBV5-1 and TRBJ2-2; tentatively, D is TRBD1 (6 bases). V was pared by 7 bases and J by 8 bases, with 18 bases between. CDR3 size: 14 residues. CDR1 is SGHRS and CDR2 is YFSETQ in the germline V gene. The CDR3 bases are TGCGCCAGCCGCGTGACAGGCCCATCTGGGGAGCTGTTTTTT. It encodes CASRVTGPSGELFF. The variable domain in full, with the rest retrieved from reference TRBV5-1 and TRBJ2-2, is KAGVTQTPRYLIKTRGQQVTLSCSPISGHRSVSWYQQTPGQGLQFLFEYFSETQRNKGNFPGRFSGRQFSNSRSEMNVSTLELGDSALYLCASRVTGPSGELFFGEGSRLTVL.

The chain is built from TRBV5-1 and TRBJ2-4; TRBD1 agrees at 10 bases. Germline values: CDR1 SGHRS, CDR2 YFSETQ. The CDR3 is 15 residues long. Losses at the gene ends were 4 bases for V and 5 bases for J; bases not matched to a gene: 6. Written as DNA, the CDR3 is TGCGCCAGCAGCACCCCCGGGACAGGGGAAAACATTCAGTACTTC. Amino acids: CASSTPGTGENIQYF. Drawing the rest from reference TRBV5-1 and TRBJ2-4, the complete variable domain is KAGVTQTPRYLIKTRGQQVTLSCSPISGHRSVSWYQQTPGQGLQFLFEYFSETQRNKGNFPGRFSGRQFSNSRSEMNVSTLELGDSALYLCASSTPGTGENIQYFGAGTRLSVL.

The genes are TRBV7-8 and TRBJ1-5; D may be TRBD1 (6 bases). This CDR3 is 15 amino acids long. The V end lost 5 bases, the J end lost 1 base, and 12 bases lay between the germline ends. CDR1 and CDR2 (germline): SGHVS, FQNEAQ. CDR3 region: CASSRTQGSNQPQHF. CDR3 coding DNA: TGTGCCAGCAGCCGTACCCAGGGGAGCAATCAGCCCCAGCATTTT.

The chain is built from TRBV13 and TRBJ2-7; either TRBD1 or TRBD2 may fit D (5 bases each). Trimming stripped 3 bases from V and 4 bases from J, with 7 bases between. CDR1 is PRHDT, CDR2 FYEKMQ, per germline (reference sequence). This CDR3 comprises 12 residues. CDR3 sequence (DNA): TGTGCCAGCAGCTTCGGGGCGTACGAGCAGTACGTC. Protein: CASSFGAYEQYV.

This chain links TRBV6-5 with TRBJ1-2; 10 bases match TRBD1. The CDR3 is 14 amino acids. V was clipped by 4 bases and J by 8 bases; unmatched bases: 7. Per germline, CDR1 MNHEY and CDR2 SVGAGI. CDR3 coding DNA: TGTGCCAGCAGTTTTGGACAGGGGGTAGGCGGCTACACCTTC. It specifies CASSFGQGVGGYTF.

V usage is TRBV9 and J usage is TRBJ1-4; TRBD1 aligns across 7 bases. Germline V gives CDR1 SGDLS, CDR2 YYNGEE. V lost 3 bases to trimming and J lost 3 bases; unmatched junction nucleotides: 5. The length of the CDR3 is 15 residues. CDR3 loop: CASSGGDSSNEKLFF. In DNA, the CDR3 is TGTGCCAGCAGCGGGGGGGACAGCTCTAATGAAAAACTGTTTTTT.

This rearrangement joins TRBV21-1 to TRBJ2-2; the table assigns TRBD2, which was not confirmed against the DNA. TRBV21-1 is a pseudogene locus. The length of the CDR3 is 16 residues. CDR3 in amino acids: CAISFKPVANTGELFF. CDR3 coding DNA: TGTGCCATCAGCTTTAAACCGGTCGCGAACACCGGGGAGCTGTTTTTT.

The chain carries TRBV5-1 and TRBJ2-5; possible D gene TRBD2, 6 bases. The CDR3 loop spans 15 amino acids. Deletions cut 0 bases from V and 1 base from J, with 10 bases between. CDR1 and CDR2 from the germline V gene are SGHRS and YFSETQ. The CDR3 DNA is TGCGCCAGCAGCTTGGGTGGGGGGACCCAAGAGACCCAGTACTTC. This gives the protein CASSLGGGTQETQYF. The full variable domain, in which reference TRBV5-1 and TRBJ2-5 provide the parts outside the CDR3, is KAGVTQTPRYLIKTRGQQVTLSCSPISGHRSVSWYQQTPGQGLQFLFEYFSETQRNKGNFPGRFSGRQFSNSRSEMNVSTLELGDSALYLCASSLGGGTQETQYFGPGTRLLVL.

The V call is TRBV7-3, the J call TRBJ1-2; D ambiguous. Per germline, CDR1 SGHTA and CDR2 FQGTGA. Trimming removed 5 bases at V and 4 bases at J, with 14 bases between. This CDR3 has 14 residues. CDR3 sequence: CASSPKASGYGYTF. The CDR3 DNA reads TGTGCCAGCAGCCCAAAGGCCAGCGGCTATGGCTACACCTTC.

V and J are TRBV28 and TRBJ1-3; the D is unclear. The ends were cut back, 6 bases at V and 9 bases at J, with 12 bases in the middle. Germline V gene lookup returns CDR1 MDHEN and CDR2 SYDVKM. This CDR3 is built from 12 residues. CDR3 loop: CASSSGSSTIYF. Here the CDR3 DNA reads TGTGCCAGCAGCTCTGGCAGTAGCACCATATATTTT.

In its sample, this clone was seen once. J is TRBJ1-2 and V is TRBV18; D gene ambiguous. CDR3 length equals 13 residues. The germline V gene has CDR1 KGHSH and CDR2 LQKENI. Trimming removed 0 bases from V and 5 bases from J, with 7 bases in between. The CDR3 loop is CASSPPGPYGYTF. The CDR3 nucleotides read TGTGCCAGCTCACCACCGGGCCCGTATGGCTACACCTTC.

The V and J genes are TRBV6-1 and TRBJ1-2; no clear D. The germline CDR1 and CDR2 sequences are MNHNS and SASEGT. This CDR3 has 13 residues. Trimming shortened V by 5 bases and J by 2 bases, and 9 bases separated the two germline ends. The CDR3 DNA follows: TGTGCCAGCAGTCCTACAGAGAACTATGGCTACACCTTC. Its translation: CASSPTENYGYTF.

This clone came up once. V gene TRBV29-1 combines with J gene TRBJ1-1; a possible D gene is TRBD1 (5 bases). V lost 2 bases and J 6 bases, leaving 10 bases between the germline ends. The CDR3 consists of 12 residues. Germline V lookup: CDR1 SQVTM, CDR2 ANQGSEA. This chain's CDR3 is CSVEFPGAEAFF. The CDR3 DNA sequence: TGCAGCGTTGAATTCCCGGGGGCTGAAGCTTTCTTT.

In the case of this clone: Other DNA sequences in the sample encode the same CDR3. This chain connects TRBV28 to TRBJ2-5; 8 bases agree with TRBD1. In germline, CDR1 is MDHEN, CDR2 SYDVKM. The CDR3 is 14 residues long. Losses at the gene ends were 3 bases for V and 4 bases for J; bases not matched to a gene: 4. CDR3 nucleotides: TGTGCCAGCAGTTTGGACAGGGTGATAGAGACCCAGTACTTC. Its translation: CASSLDRVIETQYF.

The chain has TRBV7-9 and TRBJ2-3; perhaps D is TRBD1 or TRBD2 (5 bases each). Germline lookup yields CDR1 SEHNR and CDR2 FQNEAQ (reference sequence). V shed 1 base and J shed 2 bases, with 7 bases lying between them. The CDR3 has 14 amino acids. CDR3 region: CASSLGGVTDTQYF. CDR3 DNA sequence: TGTGCCAGCAGCTTAGGAGGGGTCACAGATACGCAGTATTTT.

The genes are TRBV6-6 and TRBJ2-1; 9 bases are a match to TRBD1. After removal of 4 bases from V and 6 bases from J, the junction contained 4 bases not matched to a gene. CDR1 MNHNY and CDR2 SVGAGI come from the germline V gene (reference sequence). The CDR3 covers 14 residues. CDR3 in amino acids: CASSSRDRANEQFF. The CDR3 region has the DNA TGTGCCAGCAGTTCCCGGGACAGGGCCAATGAGCAGTTCTTC.

The table lists this clone with many counts. The rearrangement joins TRBV5-1 to TRBJ1-1; no definite D call. Trimming shortened V by 0 bases and J by 6 bases, and 15 bases separated the two germline ends. CDR1 and CDR2 (germline): SGHRS, YFSETQ. CDR3 size: 15 residues. Here the CDR3 reads CASSLVRQSGAEAFF. The CDR3, as DNA: TGCGCCAGCAGCTTGGTGAGGCAGTCGGGAGCTGAAGCTTTCTTT.